These 24 T cell receptor beta chains were sequenced from one sample in a study of cytomegalovirus exposure and HLA in healthy donors. The PCR used 60 Vbeta and 13 Jbeta primers. Sequencing was performed with immunoSEQ multiplex PCR; in TCRdb, only in-frame clones are kept and a portion is missing. Of 130,000 to 150,000 clones in the sample, about 75% were seen once. Sequencing input: PBMCs. These receptors originate from a man in his 60s in good health and CMV-seronegative.

The chain has TRBV6-5 and TRBJ1-4, with D perhaps TRBD1 (5 bases). This CDR3 is 15 amino acids long. Germline lookup yields CDR1 MNHEY and CDR2 SVGAGI. Trimming shortened V by 0 bases and J by 6 bases, and 11 bases separated the two germline ends. The DNA for the CDR3 is TGTGCCAGCAGTTACTCCGGGGGGGGATATGAAAAACTGTTTTTT. It yields the protein CASSYSGGGYEKLFF.

The chain employs TRBV28 and TRBJ1-1; 8 bases fit TRBD1. The CDR3 is made up of 17 amino acids. Germline V gene lookup returns CDR1 MDHEN and CDR2 SYDVKM. V lost 1 base, J lost 1 base, and 8 bases stayed unmatched. The chain's CDR3 is CASSLSLRTGKNTEAFF. The CDR3 DNA sequence: TGTGCCAGCAGTTTATCGCTCCGGACAGGGAAGAACACTGAAGCTTTCTTT.

J is TRBJ2-1 and V is TRBV5-1, with 11 bases aligning to TRBD2. CDR3 length equals 15 residues. Trimming removed 4 bases from V and 3 bases from J; junction bases left unmatched: 3. Germline V gene data show CDR1 as SGHRS and CDR2 as YFSETQ. The CDR3 sequence: CASSRGTSGYNEQFF. For the CDR3, the DNA is TGCGCCAGCAGCCGCGGGACTAGCGGCTACAATGAGCAGTTCTTC.

The J gene is TRBJ2-7, the V gene TRBV6-5; 8 positions match TRBD2. This CDR3 contains 14 residues. Looked up from germline, CDR1 is MNHEY and CDR2 is SVGAGI. The V segment lost 4 bases and the J segment 3 bases; nucleotides outside the gene matches: 5. The CDR3 region is CASSSPSGSYEQYF. CDR3 nucleotide sequence: TGTGCCAGCAGTTCGCCAAGCGGGAGCTACGAGCAGTACTTC.

The rearrangement joins TRBV19 to TRBJ2-2; 7 bases map to TRBD2. With V trimmed by 6 bases and J by 3 bases, 10 bases remained unmatched. The germline V gene has CDR1 LNHDA and CDR2 SQIVND (reference sequence). The CDR3 has 16 amino acids. CDR3 sequence (DNA): TGTGCCAGTAGATCCCCGGCGGGAGCGGACACCGGGGAGCTGTTTTTT. Its translation: CASRSPAGADTGELFF.

This sequence joins TRBV11-1 and TRBJ1-1; D is undetermined. The CDR3 runs to 15 residues. The germline V gene has CDR1 SGHAT and CDR2 FQDESV (reference sequence). V lost 7 bases and J lost 0, with 15 bases in between. The CDR3 bases are TGTGCCAGCATGCCCTCGTTCGGAGTGAACACTGAAGCTTTCTTT. This translates into CASMPSFGVNTEAFF.

The rearrangement joins TRBV7-3 to TRBJ1-6, with D uncertain. Germline lookup yields CDR1 SGHTA and CDR2 FQGTGA. V was clipped by 2 bases and J by 6 bases, with 5 bases between them. CDR3 length: 13 amino acids. The CDR3 sequence: CASSLGFNSPLHF. The CDR3 DNA is TGTGCCAGCAGCTTAGGCTTTAATTCACCCCTCCACTTT.

The chain employs TRBV19 and TRBJ2-1, with D maybe TRBD1 (6 bases). CDR1 and CDR2 (germline): LNHDA, SQIVND (reference sequence). V lost 6 bases, J lost 0 bases, and 27 bases lay in between. The CDR3 is 20 residues long. The chain's CDR3 is CASRPFPFDRRFGSYNEQFF. The CDR3 DNA reads TGTGCCAGTAGGCCCTTCCCTTTCGACAGGCGGTTCGGCTCCTACAATGAGCAGTTCTTC.

The chain employs TRBV30 and TRBJ2-5, with a tentative D call TRBD2 (7 bases). Germline lookup yields CDR1 GTSNPN and CDR2 SVGIG (reference sequence). This CDR3 is built from 15 residues. Trimming removed 5 bases at V and 3 bases at J, with 19 bases between. CDR3 in DNA: TGTGCCTGGTCGGTGGGAGGGGGTCGGGAAGAGACCCAGTACTTC. As protein: CAWSVGGGREETQYF.

This clone was observed a few times. The V and J genes are TRBV9 and TRBJ2-7; tentatively, D is TRBD1 (6 bases). V lost 2 bases to trimming and J lost 4 bases, with 16 bases between them. The CDR3 totals 15 residues. Germline V gene lookup returns CDR1 SGDLS and CDR2 YYNGEE. The CDR3 spells CASSVGAGASYEQYF. DNA of the CDR3: TGTGCCAGCAGCGTGGGGGCCGGGGCCAGTTACGAGCAGTACTTC.

This chain joins TRBV5-5 and TRBJ2-5; 10 positions agree with TRBD2. The junction had 11 bases not matched to a gene; V was cut back by 4 bases and J by 5 bases. CDR1 SGHKS and CDR2 YYEKEE come from the germline V gene (reference sequence). The CDR3 has 16 residues. CDR3 in DNA: TGTGCCAGCAGCAACCAAGCGGGAGGGCCCTCTGAGACCCAGTACTTC. It yields the protein CASSNQAGGPSETQYF.

The genes are TRBV4-1 and TRBJ2-5; no definite D call. TRBJ2-7 matches the DNA end more closely, so the J call is doubtful. CDR1 MGHRA and CDR2 YSYEKL come from the germline V gene. The CDR3 contains 15 residues. CDR3 protein: CASSQVLGHSYEQYF. The CDR3 DNA reads as TGCGCCAGCAGCCAAGTGCTGGGCCACTCCTACGAGCAGTACTTC.

This clone was detected a few times. This chain uses TRBV5-6 with TRBJ2-1; 9 bases map to TRBD2. The CDR3 is 16 residues long. The V gene end was trimmed by 0 bases and the J gene end by 5 bases; junction bases not matched to a gene: 6. CDR1 SGHDT and CDR2 YYEEEE come from the germline V gene. The CDR3 sequence is CASSLEGTSRHNEQFF. The DNA of the CDR3 is TGTGCCAGCAGCTTGGAGGGGACTAGCAGACACAATGAGCAGTTCTTC.

Here the CDR3 DNA reads TGCGCCAGCAGCGCCGGACTAGCGGGGGTGGACTACGAGCAGTACTTC. As protein: CASSAGLAGVDYEQYF. The chain is built from TRBV5-1 and TRBJ2-7, with 13 bases matching TRBD2. Germline values: CDR1 SGHRS, CDR2 YFSETQ. V gave up 4 bases and J gave up 3 bases; unmatched junction bases: 7. This CDR3 is built from 16 residues.

The V call is TRBV12-5, the J call TRBJ2-5, with TRBD2 matching 8 bases. After removal of 1 base from V and 2 bases from J, the junction contained 3 bases not matched to a gene. The CDR3 has 15 amino acids. Germline V gene sequence: CDR1 LGHNT, CDR2 FRNRAP. As DNA, the CDR3 is TGTGCTAGTGGTTTGGCGGGAGGGAGTCAAGAGACCCAGTACTTC. Amino acid sequence: CASGLAGGSQETQYF.

The rearrangement joins TRBV7-6 to TRBJ2-7; 8 bases map to TRBD2. Germline V CDR1 and CDR2: SGHVS, FNYEAQ. The V and J ends lost 0 bases and 5 bases, in that order; junction bases with no gene match: 6. The CDR3 length is 15 residues. CDR3 coding DNA: TGTGCCAGCAGCTTAGCGGGCGGGAGGCCCCACGAGCAGTACTTC. It codes for CASSLAGGRPHEQYF.

The chain has TRBV5-1 and TRBJ2-7; the D gene is possibly TRBD1 (8 bases). This CDR3 has 16 amino acids. The germline CDR1 and CDR2 sequences are SGHRS and YFSETQ. The V end lost 3 bases, the J end lost 5 bases, and 21 bases lay between the germline ends. CDR3 in DNA: TGCGCCAGCAGCTCCACAGGGGGGGGGCGCTTCGACGAGCAGTACTTC. Residues: CASSSTGGGRFDEQYF.

The sample holds a few counts of this clone. One junction end does not reproduce the germline sequence, and a read error may be involved. The rearrangement links TRBV6-5 to TRBJ1-2; no clear D gene. The CDR3 consists of 12 residues. The germline gives CDR1 MNHEY, CDR2 SVGAGI. This CDR3 is CASSYSNGRVHF. The CDR3 coding sequence is TGTGCCAGCAGTTACTCGAACGGGCGGGTGCACTTC.

The V call is TRBV5-6, the J call TRBJ1-3, with D unresolved. CDR3 length: 15 residues. V was cut by 4 bases and J by 0 bases, with 11 bases left in between. CDR1 and CDR2 from the germline V gene are SGHDT and YYEEEE. This CDR3 reads CASSQTPSSGNTIYF. The CDR3, as DNA: TGTGCCAGCAGCCAGACACCGAGCTCTGGAAACACCATATATTTT.

Here the CDR3 DNA reads TGTGCCATCAGTGAGTCATCTAGCGACAACGAGCAGTACTTC. This gives the protein CAISESSSDNEQYF. The rearrangement joins TRBV10-3 to TRBJ2-5, with D maybe TRBD2 (6 bases). The better agreement between TRBJ2-7 and the DNA end casts doubt on the J call. The CDR3 loop spans 14 amino acids. CDR1 and CDR2 from the germline V gene are ENHRY and SYGVKD.

The chain has TRBV7-8 and TRBJ2-1; TRBD1 matches 8 bases. After removal of 5 bases from V and 2 bases from J, the junction contained 5 bases not matched to a gene. CDR3 length equals 15 residues. The germline gives CDR1 SGHVS, CDR2 FQNEAQ. The CDR3 DNA follows: TGTGCCAGCAGCGTCGGACAGGGAACCTACAATGAGCAGTTCTTC. This sequence encodes CASSVGQGTYNEQFF.

Remarks on this clone: Germline and junction disagree at one end, which may indicate a read error. The chain carries TRBV7-9 and TRBJ1-1; TRBD1 matches 7 bases. The germline CDR1 and CDR2 sequences are SEHNR and FQNEAQ (reference sequence). The CDR3 covers 19 residues. The DNA of the CDR3 is TGTTCCAGCAGCGTTTCCTTTTCTGACAGGGACGGTGTTTACTCTGAAGCTTTCTTT. Its protein is CSSSVSFSDRDGVYSEAFF.

The gene calls are TRBV4-1 and TRBJ1-4; D is perhaps TRBD1 (5 bases). The CDR3 runs 16 residues. Trimming took 1 base from V and 4 from J, leaving 13 bases between them. The germline CDR1 and CDR2 sequences are MGHRA and YSYEKL. The CDR3 sequence is CASSQGTQGGNEKLFF. CDR3 coding DNA: TGCGCCAGCAGCCAAGGTACCCAGGGAGGTAATGAAAAACTGTTTTTT.

The CDR3 DNA follows: TGTGCCAGCAGCCCAGAAGGGACTAGCGGGAGCTACGAGCAGTACTTC. This translates into CASSPEGTSGSYEQYF. This chain connects TRBV7-2 to TRBJ2-7; 14 positions match TRBD2. Germline CDR1 is SGHTA and CDR2 is FQGNSA. Trimming removed 5 bases from V and 3 bases from J; junction bases left unmatched: 6. The CDR3 is 16 residues long.